Listed below are T cell receptor beta chains from one sample, sequenced in a study of blood T cell repertoires in COVID-19. Using immunoSEQ multiplex PCR, the repertoire was profiled, and TCRdb retains in-frame clones only, with some absent. The sample lists approximately 250,000 clones, about 83% occurring once. What was sequenced was peripheral blood. These receptors all stem from a woman older than 75 with COVID-19, enrolled during active disease. Each CDR3 is given with its conserved first and last residue. A D gene is named only where the DNA matches it firmly. Clone size is given for some rows only: seen once, a few or many times, or a class if the clone is expanded.

D,size,J,V,length,DNA,CDR3
.,few,TRBJ2-5,TRBV28,14,TGTGCCAGCAGTTTATCTCTGGGAGGAGAGACCCAGTACTTC,CASSLSLGGETQYF
TRBD1,.,TRBJ1-2,TRBV29-1,15,TGCAGCGTTGAGACCTCCGGGACAGGGCTCTATGGCTACACCTTC,CSVETSGTGLYGYTF
.,.,TRBJ2-1,TRBV6-5,14,TGTGCCAGCAGTTTAGCCTTCCGGGACAATGAGCAGTTCTTC,CASSLAFRDNEQFF
.,.,TRBJ2-6,TRBV19,15,TGTGCCAGTAGTGGGCTGAGTGCTGGGGCCAACGTCCTGACTTTC,CASSGLSAGANVLTF
TRBD2,few,TRBJ2-5,TRBV5-1,14,TGCGCCAGCAGTAGACTAGCGGGGCAAGAGACCCAGTACTTC,CASSRLAGQETQYF
.,.,TRBJ2-2,TRBV7-8,15,TGTGCCAGCAGCTTAGATCTCAGGGGAAACGGGGAGCTGTTTTTT,CASSLDLRGNGELFF
TRBD1,.,TRBJ1-1,TRBV7-2,17,TGTGCCAGCAGCCCAGGACAGGGGGCAAGGGTGAACACTGAAGCTTTCTTT,CASSPGQGARVNTEAFF
TRBD1,.,TRBJ2-7,TRBV18,15,TGTGCCAGCTCCCCTACTACAGGGGGCCTGAACGAGCAGTACTTC,CASSPTTGGLNEQYF
.,.,TRBJ1-3,TRBV4-3,18,TGCGCCAGCAGCCAAGACGCTAACGTTCTTAACTCCGGAAACACCATATATTTT,CASSQDANVLNSGNTIYF
.,once,TRBJ2-2,TRBV9,14,TGTGCCAGCAGCGTAGGCCGGTCCACCGGGGAGCTGTTTTTT,CASSVGRSTGELFF
.,.,TRBJ2-1,TRBV2,11,TGTGCCGGCTCCCAGGAGCGGGAGCAGTTCTTC,CAGSQEREQFF
TRBD2,once,TRBJ2-3,TRBV29-1,16,TGCAGCGTTGGACCCTCGGGACTAGCGGGGGGTAGCACGCAGTATTTT,CSVGPSGLAGGSTQYF
TRBD1,.,TRBJ1-5,TRBV28,14,TGTGCCAGCAGTTTGAGACAGGGGCACCAGCCCCAGCATTTT,CASSLRQGHQPQHF
TRBD2,few,TRBJ2-3,TRBV7-3,14,TGTGCCAGCAGCCGCGGGGGTAGCACAGATACGCAGTATTTT,CASSRGGSTDTQYF
TRBD1,.,TRBJ2-1,TRBV5-1,14,TGCGCCAGCAGTTTTGACAGGGGCAAAGGTGAGCAGTTCTTC,CASSFDRGKGEQFF
TRBD2,.,TRBJ2-5,TRBV7-9,15,TGTGCCAGCAGCTTGGGACTAGCGGTTGTGGAGACCCAGTACTTC,CASSLGLAVVETQYF
.,few,TRBJ1-3,TRBV6-5,12,TGTGCCAGCACGTCACAGGGAAACACCATATATTTT,CASTSQGNTIYF
TRBD2,.,TRBJ2-3,TRBV11-2,15,TGTGCCAGCAGCCTGACTAGCGGGGGGGCCGGTACGCAGTATTTT,CASSLTSGGAGTQYF
.,few,TRBJ2-7,TRBV28,12,TGTGCCAGCAGTTCCGACAGGAGGGAGCAGTACTTC,CASSSDRREQYF
.,.,TRBJ1-3,TRBV5-1,15,TGCGCCAGCAGCTTGGGAGGCGACAGGCGGGACACCATATATTTT,CASSLGGDRRDTIYF
.,.,TRBJ1-1,TRBV3-1/TRBV3-2,14,TGTGCCAGCAGCCATAGCTGGGGGGACACTGAAGCTTTCTTT,CASSHSWGDTEAFF
TRBD2,.,TRBJ2-7,TRBV6-5,15,TGTGCCAGCACCCTAGCGGGGGGACTTCATTACGAGCAGTACTTC,CASTLAGGLHYEQYF
TRBD1,.,TRBJ2-5,TRBV7-7,14,TGTGCCAGCAGCACCGGGACAGGGAAAGAGACCCAGTACTTC,CASSTGTGKETQYF
.,.,TRBJ1-5,TRBV9,13,TGTGCCAGCAGCGTCGGAGAAAATCAGCCCCAGCATTTT,CASSVGENQPQHF
.,.,TRBJ2-5,TRBV7-8,12,TGTGCCAGCAGCTCGTGGGGAGGGACCCAGTACTTC,CASSSWGGTQYF
.,.,TRBJ2-7,TRBV5-1,15,TGCGCCAGCAGCTGGGGGGACAGCCGAGCTTACGAGCAGTACTTC,CASSWGDSRAYEQYF
.,.,TRBJ1-2,TRBV28,14,TGTGCCAGCAGTTTGGCGGGACTGGGATATGGCTACACCTTC,CASSLAGLGYGYTF
.,few,TRBJ1-2,TRBV6-6,11,TGTGCCAGCAGTCAAGCCCGGGGCTACACCTTC,CASSQARGYTF
.,.,TRBJ1-6,TRBV7-2,15,TGTGCCAGCACCGTCAGTCCCGGGATTTCTTCACCCCTCCACTTT,CASTVSPGISSPLHF
.,.,TRBJ2-7,TRBV5-5,12,TGTGCCAGCAGCTTGATAGGGCAGGGAAAACTCTTC,CASSLIGQGKLF
.,.,TRBJ1-2,TRBV29-1,13,TGCAGCGTTATTGGGGGCGAGAACTATGGCTACACCTTC,CSVIGGENYGYTF
TRBD1,.,TRBJ1-1,TRBV6-6,15,TGTGCCAGCAGTTACGGGACAGGGATGAACACTGAAGCTTTCTTT,CASSYGTGMNTEAFF
TRBD2,.,TRBJ2-3,TRBV7-2,13,TGTGCCAGCAGCTTGGGACTACCAGATACGCAGTATTTT,CASSLGLPDTQYF
TRBD1,.,TRBJ1-2,TRBV19,18,TGTGCCAGTAGTCCTATCTCCCCAGGACAGGGAAGAAACTATGGCTACACCTTC,CASSPISPGQGRNYGYTF
.,few,TRBJ1-1,TRBV27,14,TGTGCCAGCAGTTTTAGTGACAGGTGGGGGTCGGCTTTCTTT,CASSFSDRWGSAFF
.,.,TRBJ1-2,TRBV11-1,15,TGTGCCAGCAGCTCCAGGGGAGAGGCTAACTATGGCTACACCTTC,CASSSRGEANYGYTF
.,.,TRBJ2-7,TRBV18,13,TGTGCCAGCTCACCCCAGGGGTCCTACGAGCAGTACTTC,CASSPQGSYEQYF